Following are 32 T cell receptor beta chains from one sample sequenced in a study of brain T cells in children with intractable seizures. As for time point: blood from clinic visit 5 months post-surgery; TSC patient then seizure free. Produced via immunoSEQ multiplex PCR; TCRdb's table is partial and in-frame only. The table shows hundreds of thousands of clones, with over 85% occurring only once. Specimen: peripheral blood, collected more than 4 months after surgery. The source is a boy under two years old with tuberous sclerosis and intractable seizures.

This rearrangement joins TRBV15 to TRBJ2-7; TRBD2 matches 7 bases. The V gene end was trimmed by 0 bases and the J gene end by 6 bases; junction bases not matched to a gene: 5. The V gene's germline CDR1 is LNHNV and CDR2 YYDKDF (reference sequence). CDR3 length equals 14 residues. For the CDR3, the DNA is TGTGCCACCAGCAGAGATGGGGAGGGCGGCGAGCAGTACTTC. It is translated as CATSRDGEGGEQYF.

The V call is TRBV11-3, the J call TRBJ2-1; D unresolved. This CDR3 comprises 12 residues. V was clipped by 1 base and J by 15 bases, with 13 bases between them. The germline gives CDR1 SGHNT, CDR2 YENEEA. CDR3 DNA sequence: TGTGCCAGCAGCTTAGTTTTTAGGATCCGGTTCTTC. It codes for CASSLVFRIRFF.

In the case of this clone: No DNA is shown, since the ends of the CDR3 on it are uncertain; the CDR3 is the one TCRdb lists. The chain carries TRBV12-3 or TRBV12-4 and TRBJ1-1. The CDR3 is 12 residues long, counting both termini. The CDR3 here is CASSFATGSPFF.

This sequence joins TRBV21-1 and TRBJ1-1. TRBV21-1 is an annotated pseudogene. The length of the CDR3 is 12 residues. DNA for the CDR3: TGTGCCAGCAGCAGGTATGGGACTGAAGCTTTCTTT. Translation: CASSRYGTEAFF.

The genes are TRBV6-1 and TRBJ1-2; no clear D. CDR1 MNHNS and CDR2 SASEGT come from the germline V gene. The CDR3 runs to 12 residues. V lost 2 bases and J 7 bases, leaving 8 bases between the germline ends. The CDR3 loop reads CASSERDVGYTF. The DNA for the CDR3 is TGTGCCAGCAGTGAACGTGATGTTGGCTACACCTTC.

The rearrangement links TRBV7-8 to TRBJ1-2; tentatively, D is TRBD1 (5 bases). Germline CDR1 and CDR2: SGHVS and FQNEAQ. V was pared by 6 bases and J by 2 bases, with 13 bases between. The CDR3 loop spans 14 amino acids. The CDR3 is CASSQGRENYGYTF. CDR3 DNA: TGTGCCAGCAGTCAGGGACGGGAAAACTATGGCTACACCTTC.

The rearrangement joins TRBV14 to TRBJ2-7, with 12 bases lining up with TRBD1. The germline V gene has CDR1 SGHDN and CDR2 FVKESK. The junction had 11 bases not matched to a gene; V was cut back by 1 base and J by 7 bases. The CDR3 consists of 17 residues. The CDR3 here is CASSQVTPRDRGREQYF. The CDR3 coding sequence is TGTGCCAGCAGCCAAGTTACCCCCCGGGACAGGGGGCGTGAGCAGTACTTC.

The rearrangement links TRBV9 to TRBJ2-3; D is ambiguous. Trimming cost V 0 bases and J 6 bases, with 5 bases left between them. The CDR3 contains 12 residues. CDR1 is SGDLS, CDR2 YYNGEE, per germline. The CDR3 loop is CASSVGADTQYF. In DNA form, the CDR3 reads TGTGCCAGCAGCGTAGGGGCGGATACGCAGTATTTT.

V is TRBV3-1 (or the pseudogene TRBV3-2) and J is TRBJ2-5; 11 positions agree with TRBD2. From germline, CDR1 is LGHDT and CDR2 YNNKEL (reference sequence). Trimming removed 6 bases from V and 4 bases from J; junction bases left unmatched: 7. The CDR3 is 15 amino acids. DNA for the CDR3: TGTGCCAGCAGTCTTAGCGGGGGGGGGATAGAGACCCAGTACTTC. It specifies CASSLSGGGIETQYF.

The chain joins TRBV28 to TRBJ1-6; D is perhaps TRBD1 (5 bases). V lost 5 bases, J lost 6 bases, and 14 bases lay in between. The CDR3 loop spans 15 amino acids. CDR1 is MDHEN and CDR2 is SYDVKM in the germline V gene. The CDR3 spells CASSLVGVVNSPLHF. The CDR3 coding sequence is TGTGCCAGCAGTCTTGTAGGGGTCGTTAATTCACCCCTCCACTTT.

The chain is built from TRBV12-3 or TRBV12-4 and TRBJ2-7, with a possible D match to TRBD1 (6 bases). V lost 6 bases, J lost 5 bases, and 11 bases lay in between. This CDR3 contains 12 residues. The CDR3 region has the DNA TGTGCCAGCAGAACAGGGCTGGACGAGCAGTACTTC. Residues: CASRTGLDEQYF.

The rearrangement links TRBV6-5 to TRBJ1-3; TRBD1 matches 8 bases. Germline CDR1 MNHEY, CDR2 SVGAGI. Trimming at V came to 8 bases and at J to 4 bases, leaving 1 base not matched to a gene. The CDR3 length is 12 residues. CDR3 loop: CASRDRGNTIYF. CDR3 bases: TGTGCCAGCCGGGACAGGGGAAACACCATATATTTT.

The chain recombines TRBV6-5 with TRBJ2-2; D ambiguous. The length of the CDR3 is 16 residues. Germline assignment: CDR1 MNHEY and CDR2 SVGAGI. V shed 3 bases and J shed 4 bases, with 15 bases lying between them. The CDR3 reads CASSYSGRSTTGELFF. The CDR3 bases are TGTGCCAGCAGTTATTCGGGCCGTTCCACCACCGGGGAGCTGTTTTTT.

V is TRBV6-1 and J is TRBJ2-3; TRBD1 matches 10 bases. CDR1 and CDR2 from the germline V gene are MNHNS and SASEGT. The V gene end was trimmed by 0 bases and the J gene end by 6 bases; junction bases not matched to a gene: 6. This CDR3 region has 16 residues. CDR3: CASSEAGTGVHDTQYF. CDR3 DNA sequence: TGTGCCAGCAGTGAAGCTGGGACAGGGGTCCACGATACGCAGTATTTT.

V and J are TRBV9 and TRBJ1-2, with a tentative D call TRBD1 (6 bases). CDR1 is SGDLS, CDR2 YYNGEE, per germline. With 2 bases removed from V and 8 bases from J, the gap between germline ends came to 19 bases. The CDR3 spans 15 residues. The CDR3 DNA is TGTGCCAGCAGCGTTTTGGACAGAAGGGACGCGGGCTACACCTTC. This gives the protein CASSVLDRRDAGYTF.

The CDR3 sequence is CASSLATGSNQPQHF. CDR3 coding DNA: TGTGCCAGCAGCCTTGCGACTGGTAGCAATCAGCCCCAGCATTTT. The rearrangement uses TRBV7-9 and TRBJ1-5, with no clear D. This CDR3 spans 15 amino acids. V was pared by 5 bases and J by 0 bases, with 11 bases between. The germline CDR1 and CDR2 sequences are SEHNR and FQNEAQ (reference sequence).

V and J are TRBV4-1 and TRBJ2-3; 8 nucleotides match TRBD2. Losses at the gene ends were 0 bases for V and 5 bases for J; bases not matched to a gene: 13. This CDR3 is built from 18 residues. Looked up from germline, CDR1 is MGHRA and CDR2 is YSYEKL. The CDR3, as DNA: TGCGCCAGCAGCCAAGATCTTATTAGAAGCGGGAGCGGAGATACGCAGTATTTT. It specifies CASSQDLIRSGSGDTQYF.

The V gene is TRBV19, the J gene TRBJ2-1; perhaps TRBD2 as D (6 bases). The CDR3 is 17 residues long. V dropped 1 base and J dropped 5 bases, with 18 bases sitting between them. Germline V gene data show CDR1 as LNHDA and CDR2 as SQIVND (reference sequence). CDR3 nucleotides: TGTGCCAGTAGTATAGTCGGTGTCCGGACTACCAACAATGAGCAGTTCTTC. Protein: CASSIVGVRTTNNEQFF.

The rearrangement links TRBV7-9 to TRBJ2-7; D ambiguous. The CDR3 spans 13 residues. The V gene's germline CDR1 is SEHNR and CDR2 FQNEAQ (reference sequence). Trimming took 4 bases from V and 1 from J, leaving 8 bases between them. Here the CDR3 DNA reads TGTGCCAGCAGCTCCGGGCCTTCCTACGAGCAGTACTTC. Its protein is CASSSGPSYEQYF.

The chain employs TRBV6-5 and TRBJ2-1, with TRBD1 matching 7 bases. Germline CDR1 is MNHEY and CDR2 is SVGAGI. V was clipped by 6 bases and J by 4 bases; unmatched bases: 9. The CDR3 extends over 15 amino acids. CDR3: CASRPLTGSYNEQFF. The CDR3 bases are TGTGCCAGCAGGCCGCTGACAGGGTCATACAATGAGCAGTTCTTC.

The chain has TRBV12-3 or TRBV12-4 and TRBJ1-2, with D possibly being TRBD1 (5 bases). The CDR3 sequence is 11 residues long. V gave up 4 bases and J gave up 7 bases, with 7 bases separating them. The CDR3 DNA is TGTGCCAGCAGTTCGGGGGTTGGCTACACCTTC. Its translation is CASSSGVGYTF.

The chain combines TRBV29-1 with TRBJ2-7; possibly TRBD2 for D (5 bases). The germline V gene encodes CDR1 SQVTM and CDR2 ANQGSEA. The CDR3 covers 14 residues. V was trimmed by 1 base and J by 7 bases, leaving 17 bases between them. The CDR3 here is CSVEGSPSFPEQYF. Written as DNA, the CDR3 is TGCAGCGTTGAAGGATCGCCTAGCTTTCCGGAGCAGTACTTC.

This sequence joins TRBV27 and TRBJ1-1; D may be TRBD1 (5 bases). Trimming pared 4 bases from V and 4 bases from J, leaving 16 bases between. In germline, CDR1 is MNHEY, CDR2 SMNVEV (reference sequence). There are 15 residues in the CDR3. CDR3: CASSYLGVWGTEAFF. The CDR3 coding sequence is TGTGCCAGCAGTTATCTAGGGGTTTGGGGCACTGAAGCTTTCTTT.

The chain has TRBV25-1 and TRBJ2-1, with D perhaps matching TRBD1 (5 bases). CDR1 MGHDK and CDR2 SYGVNS come from the germline V gene. The CDR3 covers 13 residues. Between the trimmed V and J ends, which lost 8 bases and 7 bases, there was a span of 15 bases. The DNA of the CDR3 is TGTGCCAGCCCCGAATCAGGGTTAAATGAGCAGTTCTTC. Residues: CASPESGLNEQFF.

The V and J genes are TRBV27 and TRBJ1-1, with 7 bases that match TRBD1. Germline trimming cut 5 bases from V and 3 bases from J; bases unmatched to any gene: 6. Germline values: CDR1 MNHEY, CDR2 SMNVEV (reference sequence). The CDR3 covers 14 residues. In nucleotides, the CDR3 is TGTGCCAGCAGTGCGGGACAGTTTTACACTGAAGCTTTCTTT. Amino acids: CASSAGQFYTEAFF.

In this sample, this clone turned up once. This chain joins TRBV9 and TRBJ2-1; D assignment may be TRBD1 or TRBD2 (5 bases each). V lost 3 bases and J lost 8, with 18 bases in between. CDR1 SGDLS and CDR2 YYNGEE come from the germline V gene. The CDR3 is made up of 15 amino acids. The CDR3 bases are TGTGCCAGCAGCGAGGGGTCAGGACTTTGGTATGAGCAGTTCTTC. Translation: CASSEGSGLWYEQFF.

The chain carries TRBV3-1 (or the pseudogene TRBV3-2) and TRBJ2-7; D remains unclear. CDR1 and CDR2 (germline): LGHDT, YNNKEL (reference sequence). The length of the CDR3 is 13 residues. Trimming pared 4 bases from V and 3 bases from J, leaving 10 bases between. The CDR3 here is CASSLFGGYEQYF. CDR3 DNA: TGTGCCAGCAGCCTATTCGGCGGCTACGAGCAGTACTTC.

V is TRBV2 and J is TRBJ2-1; tentatively, D is TRBD1 (6 bases). CDR1 is SNHLY, CDR2 FYNNEI, per germline. V lost 6 bases and J 10 bases, leaving 16 bases between the germline ends. The CDR3 has 13 amino acids. In DNA form, the CDR3 reads TGTGCCAGCAGACTTCCCCCCGGACAGGAGCAGTTCTTC. Amino acids: CASRLPPGQEQFF.

The sample holds one count of this clone. This chain connects TRBV6-6 to TRBJ1-1, with 10 bases that match TRBD1. The V gene's germline CDR1 is MNHNY and CDR2 SVGAGI (reference sequence). This CDR3 has 16 amino acids. Trimming cost V 7 bases and J 5 bases; bases outside gene matches: 13. CDR3 DNA: TGTGCCAGCACATTTCGGACAGGGGGTTCGCTGACTGAAGCTTTCTTT. As protein: CASTFRTGGSLTEAFF.

V gene TRBV7-9 combines with J gene TRBJ2-1; D call uncertain. CDR1 is SEHNR, CDR2 FQNEAQ, per germline (reference sequence). CDR3 size: 15 residues. The germline V and J ends were trimmed by 0 bases and 8 bases, with 14 bases remaining between them. CDR3 in DNA: TGTGCCAGCAGCTTAGCGTCCGGTGCCCACGATGAGCAGTTCTTC. It encodes CASSLASGAHDEQFF.

This chain connects TRBV4-1 to TRBJ2-5; perhaps D is TRBD1 or TRBD2 (5 bases each). This CDR3 comprises 15 residues. The germline V and J ends were trimmed by 0 bases and 4 bases, with 12 bases remaining between them. CDR1 is MGHRA and CDR2 is YSYEKL in the germline V gene. CDR3 amino acids: CASSQEGTGIETQYF. CDR3 sequence (DNA): TGCGCCAGCAGCCAAGAGGGGACCGGCATAGAGACCCAGTACTTC.

V usage is TRBV6-5 and J usage is TRBJ1-6, with unresolved D. The CDR3 loop spans 12 amino acids. The V and J ends lost 4 bases and 6 bases respectively, with 4 bases between them. In germline, CDR1 is MNHEY, CDR2 SVGAGI. The CDR3 loop reads CASSSFNSPLHF. CDR3 in DNA: TGTGCCAGCAGTTCATTTAATTCACCCCTCCACTTT.